This T cell receptor beta chain appears in the sequencing data of a study of blood T cells in healthy people across ages. Findings of the study overall: Higher diversity and more naive CD4+ cells were features of long-lived donors, compared to aged donors. From one million sequenced T cells, diversity estimates were lower bounds.

Worth noting for this clonotype: Antigen unknown.

Using a J-beta primer mix together with a sample-barcoded 5' primer, a second PCR was run for roughly 7 to 11 cycles. TCRdb called the 5' RACE reads again in MiXCR, with one record for every CDR3 protein. The sample lists approximately 1,700,000 distinct CDR3 sequences, 30% to 40% occurring once. Healthy Caucasians from Russia aged about 6 to 90 served as donors. Roughly 10 milliliters of peripheral blood were drawn from each donor. This CDR3 has 16 amino acids. Germline V CDR1 and CDR2: SGDLS, YYNGEE. Between the trimmed V and J ends, which lost 6 bases and 2 bases, there was a span of 20 bases. The TCR was taken from a human donor in good health. This chain uses TRBV9 with TRBJ1-2; D gene ambiguous. The source material was blood. CDR3: CASTKGPGSANYGYTF. CDR3 DNA sequence: TGTGCCAGCACAAAAGGCCCGGGGTCGGCCAACTATGGCTACACCTTC.